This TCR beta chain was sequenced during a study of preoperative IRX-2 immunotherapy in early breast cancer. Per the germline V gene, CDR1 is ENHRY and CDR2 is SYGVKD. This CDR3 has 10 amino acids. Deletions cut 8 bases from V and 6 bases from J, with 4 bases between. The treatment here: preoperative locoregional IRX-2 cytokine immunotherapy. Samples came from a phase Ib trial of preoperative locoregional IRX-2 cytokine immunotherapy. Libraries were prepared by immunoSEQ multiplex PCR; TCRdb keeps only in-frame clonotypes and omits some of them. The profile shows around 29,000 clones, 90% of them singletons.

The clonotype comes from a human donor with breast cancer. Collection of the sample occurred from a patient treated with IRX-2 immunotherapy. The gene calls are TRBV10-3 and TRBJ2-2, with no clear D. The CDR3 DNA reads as TGTGCCATCGGGTCCGGGGAGCTGTTTTTT. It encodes CAIGSGELFF.